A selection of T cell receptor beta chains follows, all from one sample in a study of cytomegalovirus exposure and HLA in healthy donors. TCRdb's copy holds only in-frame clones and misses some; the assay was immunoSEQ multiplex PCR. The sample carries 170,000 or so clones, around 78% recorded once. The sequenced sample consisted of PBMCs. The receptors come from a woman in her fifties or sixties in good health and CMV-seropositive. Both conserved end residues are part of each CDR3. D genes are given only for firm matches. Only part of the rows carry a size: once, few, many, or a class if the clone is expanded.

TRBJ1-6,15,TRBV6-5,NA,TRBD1,TGTGCCAGCAGTGCCGGGACAGGGGATAATTCACCCCTCCACTTT,CASSAGTGDNSPLHF
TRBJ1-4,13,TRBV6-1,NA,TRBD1,TGTGCCAGCGGAACGACAGGGCGGGAAAAACTGTTTTTT,CASGTTGREKLFF
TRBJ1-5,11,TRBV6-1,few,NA,TGTGCCAGCAGTGGGGCAGGGCCCCAGCATTTT,CASSGAGPQHF
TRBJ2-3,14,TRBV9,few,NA,TGTGCCAGCAGCGTAGCTTCCCGCACAGATACGCAGTATTTT,CASSVASRTDTQYF
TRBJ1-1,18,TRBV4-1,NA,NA,TGCGCCAGCAGCCTGAGTTATGACAGGCTGGGGATGAACACTGAAGCTTTCTTT,CASSLSYDRLGMNTEAFF
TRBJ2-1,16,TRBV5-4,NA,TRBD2,TGTGCCAGCAGCTTGCCTAGCGGGGGGGCATACAATGAGCAGTTCTTC,CASSLPSGGAYNEQFF
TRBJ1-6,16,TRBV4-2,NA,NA,TGTGCCAGCAGCCAAGACGGGACAAGGGACAATTCACCCCTCCACTTT,CASSQDGTRDNSPLHF
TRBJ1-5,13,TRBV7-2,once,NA,TGTGCCAGCAGCGTTCGGAGGGGTCAGCCCCAGCATTTT,CASSVRRGQPQHF
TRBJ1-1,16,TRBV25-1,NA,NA,TGTGCCAGCAGTGAATTTGCGGGAGGGACGCACACTGAAGCTTTCTTT,CASSEFAGGTHTEAFF
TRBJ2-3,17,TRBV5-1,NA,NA,TGCGCCAGCAGCTCCGGAAGGGGGGGGGCCATGGCAGATACGCAGTATTTT,CASSSGRGGAMADTQYF
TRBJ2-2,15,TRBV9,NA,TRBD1,TGTGCCAGCAGCGCCGCTACAGGGGACACCGGGGAGCTGTTTTTT,CASSAATGDTGELFF
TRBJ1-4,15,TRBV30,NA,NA,TGTGCCTGGAGTGCCTTACAGATACCTAATGAAAAACTGTTTTTT,CAWSALQIPNEKLFF
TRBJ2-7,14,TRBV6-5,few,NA,TGTGCCAGACTGGGGGGGGCCTTATTCTACGAGCAGTACTTC,CARLGGALFYEQYF
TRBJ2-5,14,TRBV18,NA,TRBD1,TGTGCCAGCTCCCTCGGGACAGTCGGAGAGACCCAGTACTTC,CASSLGTVGETQYF
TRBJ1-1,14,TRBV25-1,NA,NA,TGTGCCAGCAGTGAATTAGGGGTGAACACTGAAGCTTTCTTT,CASSELGVNTEAFF
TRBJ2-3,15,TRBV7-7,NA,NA,TGTGCCAGCAGCTTTCCGAACGGGGGCACAGATACGCAGTATTTT,CASSFPNGGTDTQYF
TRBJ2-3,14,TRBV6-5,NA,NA,TGTGCCAGCAGTTACTCGGAGCCCACAGATACGCAGTATTTT,CASSYSEPTDTQYF
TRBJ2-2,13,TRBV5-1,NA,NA,TGCGCCAGCAGGTTTTTATACACCGGGGAGCTGTTTTTT,CASRFLYTGELFF
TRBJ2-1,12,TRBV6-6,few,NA,TGTGCCAGCAGTTACTCGAGCGATGAGCAGTTCTTC,CASSYSSDEQFF
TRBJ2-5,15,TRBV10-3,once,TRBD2,TGTGCCATCACCCCAGACGGGGGGAGCCAAGAGACCCAGTACTTC,CAITPDGGSQETQYF
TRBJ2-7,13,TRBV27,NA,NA,TGTGCCAGCAGCTCGGGGGTAGGGTTCGAGCAGTACTTC,CASSSGVGFEQYF
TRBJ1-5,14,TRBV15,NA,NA,TGTGCCACCAGCAGAGATCTCGTCGGGGGGCCCCAGCATTTT,CATSRDLVGGPQHF
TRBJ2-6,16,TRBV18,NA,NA,TGTGCCAGCTCAGGACAGTATCTTAATGGGGCCAACGTCCTGACTTTC,CASSGQYLNGANVLTF
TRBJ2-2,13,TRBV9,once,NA,TGTGCCAGCAGCGTAGTGCAGACCGGGGAGCTGTTTTTT,CASSVVQTGELFF
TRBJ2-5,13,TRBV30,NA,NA,TGTGCCTGGAGTGGTTCGAGCGGGTCGACCCAGTACTTC,CAWSGSSGSTQYF
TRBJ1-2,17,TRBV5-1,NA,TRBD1,TGCGCCAGCAGCTTGGGATGGCGACAGGGGATTAACTATGGCTACACCTTC,CASSLGWRQGINYGYTF
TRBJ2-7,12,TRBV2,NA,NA,TGTGCCAGCAGTGAAAGTGGGAGAGAGCAGTACTTC,CASSESGREQYF
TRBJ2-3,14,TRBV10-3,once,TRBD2,TGTGCCATCAGTCCTCGGACTAGAGCAGATACGCAGTATTTT,CAISPRTRADTQYF
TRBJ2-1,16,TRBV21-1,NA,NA,TGTGCCAGCAGCAAAGAGGTAGCGCTCTCCTACAATGAGCAGTTCTTC,CASSKEVALSYNEQFF
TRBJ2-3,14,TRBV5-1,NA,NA,TGCGCCAGCAGGCGGAAGGACTACACAGATACGCAGTATTTT,CASRRKDYTDTQYF
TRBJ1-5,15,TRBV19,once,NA,TGTGCCAGTAGTGTCCAGGGGACCGGCAATCAGCCCCAGCATTTT,CASSVQGTGNQPQHF
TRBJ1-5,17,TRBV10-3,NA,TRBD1,TGTGCCATCAGTGGCCGGGACAGGGGGCGCAGTAATCAGCCCCAGCATTTT,CAISGRDRGRSNQPQHF
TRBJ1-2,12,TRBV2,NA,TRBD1,TGTGCCAGCAGGGAGGACAGGGAAGGCTACACCTTC,CASREDREGYTF
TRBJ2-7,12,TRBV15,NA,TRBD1,TGTGCCACCAGCAGGACAGGGGTAGAGCAGTACTTC,CATSRTGVEQYF
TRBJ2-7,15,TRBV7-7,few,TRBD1,TGTGCCAGCAGCTTAAGGGACAGGGCCAGCTACGAGCAGTACTTC,CASSLRDRASYEQYF
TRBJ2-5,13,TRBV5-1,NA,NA,TGCGCCAGCAGCTTGACAGGGCCGGAGACCCAGTACTTC,CASSLTGPETQYF
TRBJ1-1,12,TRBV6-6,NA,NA,TGTGCCAGTCTAGAGGTGAACACTGAAGCTTTCTTT,CASLEVNTEAFF
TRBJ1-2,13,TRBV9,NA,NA,TGTGCCAGCAGCGTAGGCGGTAACTATGGCTACACCTTC,CASSVGGNYGYTF
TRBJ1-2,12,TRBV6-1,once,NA,TGTGCCAGCTCAGAGGGAAACTATGGCTACACCTTC,CASSEGNYGYTF
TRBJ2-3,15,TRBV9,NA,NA,TGTGCCAGCAGCGTAGATGGGGGGGCGACAGATACGCAGTATTTT,CASSVDGGATDTQYF
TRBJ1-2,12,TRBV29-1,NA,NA,TGCAGCGTTGATGCGGGGAACTATGGCTACACCTTC,CSVDAGNYGYTF
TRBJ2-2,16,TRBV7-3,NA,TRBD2,TGTGCCAGCAGCTACCTAGCGGGGGGGAACACCGGGGAGCTGTTTTTT,CASSYLAGGNTGELFF
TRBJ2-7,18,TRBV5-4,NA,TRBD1,TGTGCCAGCAGCTTGGAGTTAGTTGAGAAGGACAGGTCCTACGAGCAGTACTTC,CASSLELVEKDRSYEQYF
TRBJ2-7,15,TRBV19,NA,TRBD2,TGTGCCAGTAGTATAAAAGCGGGAGACCCCTACGAGCAGTACTTC,CASSIKAGDPYEQYF
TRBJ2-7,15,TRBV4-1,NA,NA,TGCGCCAGCAGCCAAGAATATACAGGGCCGTACGAGCAGTACTTC,CASSQEYTGPYEQYF
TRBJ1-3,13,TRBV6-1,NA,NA,TGTGCCAGCATCCTCTCCTCTGGAAACACCATATATTTT,CASILSSGNTIYF
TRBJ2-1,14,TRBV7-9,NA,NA,TGTGCCAGCAAGTCGAGATTGAACTACAATGAGCAGTTCTTC,CASKSRLNYNEQFF
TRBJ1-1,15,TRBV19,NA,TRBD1,TGTGCCAGTAGTAGAGGGGGCCCTCCGAACACTGAAGCTTTCTTT,CASSRGGPPNTEAFF
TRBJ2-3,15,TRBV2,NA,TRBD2,TGTGCCAGCCGGTGGGCTAGCGGGGGCACCGATACGCAGTATTTT,CASRWASGGTDTQYF
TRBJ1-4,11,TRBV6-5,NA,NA,TGTGCCACGGGGGCTAATGAAAAACTGTTTTTT,CATGANEKLFF
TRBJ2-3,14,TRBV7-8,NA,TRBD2,TGTGCCAGCAGCCCCGGGACTAGCTCTCCGACGCAGTATTTT,CASSPGTSSPTQYF
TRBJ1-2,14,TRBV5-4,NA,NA,TGTGCCAGCAGCTTGGGGACAGACTTCTATGGCTACACCTTC,CASSLGTDFYGYTF
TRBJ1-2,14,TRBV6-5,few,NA,TGTGCCAGCAGTTACTACAGCCCGGGAGATGGCTACACCTTC,CASSYYSPGDGYTF